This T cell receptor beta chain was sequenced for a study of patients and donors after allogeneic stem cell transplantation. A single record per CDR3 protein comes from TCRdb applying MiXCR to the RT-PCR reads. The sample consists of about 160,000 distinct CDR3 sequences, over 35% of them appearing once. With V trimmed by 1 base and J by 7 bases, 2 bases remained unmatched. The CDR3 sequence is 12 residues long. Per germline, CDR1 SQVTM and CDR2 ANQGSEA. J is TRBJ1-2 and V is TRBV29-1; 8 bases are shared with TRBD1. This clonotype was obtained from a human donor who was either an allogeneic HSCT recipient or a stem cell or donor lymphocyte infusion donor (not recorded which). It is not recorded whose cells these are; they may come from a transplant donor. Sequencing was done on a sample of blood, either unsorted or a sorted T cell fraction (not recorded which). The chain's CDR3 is CSVEADRAGYTF. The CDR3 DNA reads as TGCAGCGTTGAAGCGGACAGGGCTGGCTACACCTTC.